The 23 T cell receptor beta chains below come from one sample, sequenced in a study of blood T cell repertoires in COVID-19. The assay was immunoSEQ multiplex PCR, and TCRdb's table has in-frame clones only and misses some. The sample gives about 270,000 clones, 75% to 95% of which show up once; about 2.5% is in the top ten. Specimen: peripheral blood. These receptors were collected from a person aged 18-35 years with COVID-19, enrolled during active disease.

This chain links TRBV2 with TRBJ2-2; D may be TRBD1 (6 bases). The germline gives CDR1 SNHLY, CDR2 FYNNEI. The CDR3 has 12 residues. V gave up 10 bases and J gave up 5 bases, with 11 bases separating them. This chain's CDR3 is CAIITGTGELFF. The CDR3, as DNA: TGTGCCATCATCACAGGGACCGGGGAGCTGTTTTTT.

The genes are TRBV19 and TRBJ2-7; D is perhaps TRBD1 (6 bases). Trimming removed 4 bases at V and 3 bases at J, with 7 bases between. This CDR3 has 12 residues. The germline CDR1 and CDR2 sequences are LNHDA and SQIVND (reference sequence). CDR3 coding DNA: TGTGCCAGTAGTAACAGGGACTACGAGCAGTACTTC. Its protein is CASSNRDYEQYF.

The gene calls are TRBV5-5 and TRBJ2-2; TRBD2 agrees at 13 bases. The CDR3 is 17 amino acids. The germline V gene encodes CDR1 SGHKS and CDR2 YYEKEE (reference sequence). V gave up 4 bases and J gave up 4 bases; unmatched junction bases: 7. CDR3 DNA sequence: TGTGCCAGCAGCCCCAGACTAGCGGGAGGACCCACCGGGGAGCTGTTTTTT. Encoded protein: CASSPRLAGGPTGELFF.

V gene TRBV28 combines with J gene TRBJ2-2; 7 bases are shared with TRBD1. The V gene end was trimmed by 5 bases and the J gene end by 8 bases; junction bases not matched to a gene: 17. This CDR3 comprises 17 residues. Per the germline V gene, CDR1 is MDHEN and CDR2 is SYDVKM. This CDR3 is CASSLHGTAQLGGELFF. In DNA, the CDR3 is TGTGCCAGCAGTCTACACGGGACAGCCCAGCTGGGTGGGGAGCTGTTTTTT.

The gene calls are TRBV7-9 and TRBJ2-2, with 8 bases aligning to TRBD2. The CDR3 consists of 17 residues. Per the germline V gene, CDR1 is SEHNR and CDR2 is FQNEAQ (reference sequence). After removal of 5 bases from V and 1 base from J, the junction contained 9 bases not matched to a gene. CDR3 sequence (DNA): TGTGCCAGCAGCCCCCGGTTAGCGGGGCAGAACACCGGGGAGCTGTTTTTT. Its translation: CASSPRLAGQNTGELFF.

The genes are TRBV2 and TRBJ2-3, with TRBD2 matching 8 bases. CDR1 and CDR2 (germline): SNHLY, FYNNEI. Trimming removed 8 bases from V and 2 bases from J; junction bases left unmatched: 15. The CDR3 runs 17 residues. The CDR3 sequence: CASQRWISGVDTDTQYF. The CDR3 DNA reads TGTGCCAGCCAACGATGGATTAGCGGGGTAGACACAGATACGCAGTATTTT.

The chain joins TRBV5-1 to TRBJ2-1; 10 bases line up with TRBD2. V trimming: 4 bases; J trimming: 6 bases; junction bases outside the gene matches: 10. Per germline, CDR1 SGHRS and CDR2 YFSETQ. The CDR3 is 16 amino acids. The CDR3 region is CASSQGPIAGGNEQFF. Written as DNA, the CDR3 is TGCGCCAGCAGCCAAGGGCCCATAGCGGGGGGCAATGAGCAGTTCTTC.

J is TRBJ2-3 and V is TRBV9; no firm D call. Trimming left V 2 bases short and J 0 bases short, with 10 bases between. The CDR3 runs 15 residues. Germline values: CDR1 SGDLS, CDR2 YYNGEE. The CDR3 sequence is CASSVMGVSTDTQYF. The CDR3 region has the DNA TGTGCCAGCAGCGTTATGGGCGTAAGCACAGATACGCAGTATTTT.

The CDR3 nucleotides read TGTGCCAGCAGGGGGACTAGCGGGAGTCAGGTTGAGCAGTTCTTC. This codes for CASRGTSGSQVEQFF. This rearrangement joins TRBV2 to TRBJ2-1; TRBD2 matches 14 bases. Losses at the gene ends were 6 bases for V and 9 bases for J; bases not matched to a gene: 7. Germline lookup yields CDR1 SNHLY and CDR2 FYNNEI. The CDR3 is made up of 15 amino acids.

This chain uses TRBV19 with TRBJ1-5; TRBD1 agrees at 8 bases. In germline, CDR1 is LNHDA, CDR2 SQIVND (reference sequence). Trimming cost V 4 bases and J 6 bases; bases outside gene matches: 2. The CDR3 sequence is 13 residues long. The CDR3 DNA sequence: TGTGCCAGTAGTAACAGGGGGTTTCAGCCCCAGCATTTT. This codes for CASSNRGFQPQHF.

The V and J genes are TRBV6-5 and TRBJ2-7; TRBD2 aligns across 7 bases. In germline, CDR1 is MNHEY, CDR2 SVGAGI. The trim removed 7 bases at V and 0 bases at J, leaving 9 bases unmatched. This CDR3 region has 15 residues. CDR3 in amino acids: CASKGGRYPSYEQYF. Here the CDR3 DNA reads TGTGCCAGCAAGGGAGGGCGATACCCCTCCTACGAGCAGTACTTC.

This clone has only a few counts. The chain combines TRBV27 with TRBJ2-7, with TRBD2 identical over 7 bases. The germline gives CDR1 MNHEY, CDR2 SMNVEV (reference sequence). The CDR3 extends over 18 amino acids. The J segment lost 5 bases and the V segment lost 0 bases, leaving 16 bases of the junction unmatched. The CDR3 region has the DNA TGTGCCAGCAGTTTATCGCGGGGAGGGGCCTCGGAGGTCGACGAGCAGTACTTC. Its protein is CASSLSRGGASEVDEQYF.

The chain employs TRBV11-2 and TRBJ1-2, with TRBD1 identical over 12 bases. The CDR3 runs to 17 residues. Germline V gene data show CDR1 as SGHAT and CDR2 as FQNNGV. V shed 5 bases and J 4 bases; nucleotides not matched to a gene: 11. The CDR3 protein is CASSHGTGGSPGYGYTF. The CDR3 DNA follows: TGTGCCAGCAGCCATGGGACAGGGGGCTCCCCCGGCTATGGCTACACCTTC.

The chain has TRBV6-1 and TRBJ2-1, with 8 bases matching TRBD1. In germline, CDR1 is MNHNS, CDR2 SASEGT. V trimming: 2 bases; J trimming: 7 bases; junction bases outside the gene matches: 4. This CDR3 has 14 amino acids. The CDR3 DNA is TGTGCCAGCAGTGAATGGGGACAGGTGAATGAGCAGTTCTTC. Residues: CASSEWGQVNEQFF.

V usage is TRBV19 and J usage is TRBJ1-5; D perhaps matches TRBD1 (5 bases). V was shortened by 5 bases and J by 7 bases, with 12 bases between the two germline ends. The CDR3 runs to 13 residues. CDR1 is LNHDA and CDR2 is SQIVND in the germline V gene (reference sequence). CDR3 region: CASSPGSEQPQHF. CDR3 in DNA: TGTGCCAGTAGTCCAGGGTCCGAGCAGCCCCAGCATTTT.

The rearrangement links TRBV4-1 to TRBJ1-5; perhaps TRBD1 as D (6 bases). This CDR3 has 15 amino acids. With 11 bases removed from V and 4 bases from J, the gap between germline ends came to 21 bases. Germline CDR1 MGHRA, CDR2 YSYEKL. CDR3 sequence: CASSGGPGLNQPQHF. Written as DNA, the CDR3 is TGCGCCTCCTCGGGGGGGCCAGGCCTTAATCAGCCCCAGCATTTT.

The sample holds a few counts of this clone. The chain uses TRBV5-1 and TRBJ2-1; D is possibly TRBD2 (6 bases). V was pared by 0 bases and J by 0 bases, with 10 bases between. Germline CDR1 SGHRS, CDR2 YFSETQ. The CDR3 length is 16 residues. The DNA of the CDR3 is TGCGCCAGCAGCTTGGCCGGAGGGAGCTCCTACAATGAGCAGTTCTTC. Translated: CASSLAGGSSYNEQFF.

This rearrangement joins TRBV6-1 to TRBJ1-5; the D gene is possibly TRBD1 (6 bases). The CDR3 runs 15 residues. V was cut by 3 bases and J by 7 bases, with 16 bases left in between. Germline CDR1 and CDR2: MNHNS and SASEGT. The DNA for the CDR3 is TGTGCCAGCAGTGATGAAGCAGGGACATTCCAGCCCCAGCATTTT. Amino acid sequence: CASSDEAGTFQPQHF.

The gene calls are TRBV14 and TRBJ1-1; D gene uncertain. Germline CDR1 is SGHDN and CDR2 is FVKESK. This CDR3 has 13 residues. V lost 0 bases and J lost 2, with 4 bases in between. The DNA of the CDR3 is TGTGCCAGCAGCCAAGATATAAACACTGAAGCTTTCTTT. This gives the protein CASSQDINTEAFF. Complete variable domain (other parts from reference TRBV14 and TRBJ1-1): EAGVTQFPSHSVIEKGQTVTLRCDPISGHDNLYWYRRVMGKEIKFLLHFVKESKQDESGMPNNRFLAERTGGTYSTLKVQPAELEDSGVYFCASSQDINTEAFFGQGTRLTVV.

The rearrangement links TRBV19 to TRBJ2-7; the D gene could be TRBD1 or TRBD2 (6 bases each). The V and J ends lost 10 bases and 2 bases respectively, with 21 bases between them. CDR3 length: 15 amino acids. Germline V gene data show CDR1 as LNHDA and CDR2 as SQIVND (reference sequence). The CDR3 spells CATSVPGHLTYEQYF. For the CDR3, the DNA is TGTGCCACTAGCGTCCCGGGACACCTAACCTACGAGCAGTACTTC.

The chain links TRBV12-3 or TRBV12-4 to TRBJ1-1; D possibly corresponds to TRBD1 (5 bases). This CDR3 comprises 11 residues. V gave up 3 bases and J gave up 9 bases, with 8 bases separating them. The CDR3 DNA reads TGTGCCAGCAGTTTTGGGGGGAAAGCTTTCTTT. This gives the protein CASSFGGKAFF.

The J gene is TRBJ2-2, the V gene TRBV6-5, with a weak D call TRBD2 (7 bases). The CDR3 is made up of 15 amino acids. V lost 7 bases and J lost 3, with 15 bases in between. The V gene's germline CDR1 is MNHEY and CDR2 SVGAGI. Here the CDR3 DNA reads TGTGCCAGCACTACAGGGAGGGGGGACACCGGGGAGCTGTTTTTT. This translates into CASTTGRGDTGELFF.

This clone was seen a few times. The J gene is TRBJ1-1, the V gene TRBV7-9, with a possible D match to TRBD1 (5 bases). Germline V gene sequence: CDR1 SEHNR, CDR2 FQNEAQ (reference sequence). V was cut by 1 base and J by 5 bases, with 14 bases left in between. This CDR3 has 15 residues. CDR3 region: CASSLEGLGATEAFF. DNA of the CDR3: TGTGCCAGCAGCTTAGAGGGACTCGGAGCAACTGAAGCTTTCTTT.